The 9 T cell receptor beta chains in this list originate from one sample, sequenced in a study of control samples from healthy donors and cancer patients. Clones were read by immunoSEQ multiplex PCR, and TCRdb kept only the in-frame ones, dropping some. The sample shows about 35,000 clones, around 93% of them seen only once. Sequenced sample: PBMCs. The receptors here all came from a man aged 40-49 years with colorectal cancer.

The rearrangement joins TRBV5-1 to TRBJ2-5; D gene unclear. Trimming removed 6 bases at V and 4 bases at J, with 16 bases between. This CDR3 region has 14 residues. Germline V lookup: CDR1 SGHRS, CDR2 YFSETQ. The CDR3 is CASNFPGRAETQYF. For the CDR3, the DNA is TGCGCCAGCAACTTTCCGGGCCGGGCAGAGACCCAGTACTTC.

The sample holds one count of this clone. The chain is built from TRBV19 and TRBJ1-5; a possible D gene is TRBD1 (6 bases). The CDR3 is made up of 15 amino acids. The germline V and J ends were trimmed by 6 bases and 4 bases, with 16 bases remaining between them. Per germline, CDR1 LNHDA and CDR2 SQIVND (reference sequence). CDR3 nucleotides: TGTGCCAGTAGCCCGGGGGGGCAAAGGAATCAGCCCCAGCATTTT. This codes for CASSPGGQRNQPQHF.

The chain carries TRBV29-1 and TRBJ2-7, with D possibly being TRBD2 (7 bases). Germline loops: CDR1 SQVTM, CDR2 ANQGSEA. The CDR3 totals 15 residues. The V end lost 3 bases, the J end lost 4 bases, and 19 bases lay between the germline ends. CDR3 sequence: CSVDQKAGARYEQYF. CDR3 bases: TGCAGCGTTGATCAAAAGGCGGGGGCTCGATACGAGCAGTACTTC.

CDR3 amino acids: CASSVFSGGTDTQYF. CDR3 bases: TGTGCCAGCAGCGTATTTAGCGGGGGCACAGATACGCAGTATTTT. The chain employs TRBV9 and TRBJ2-3; 8 bases fit TRBD2. The CDR3 consists of 15 residues. The J segment lost 1 base and the V segment lost 1 base, leaving 2 bases of the junction unmatched. Germline V lookup: CDR1 SGDLS, CDR2 YYNGEE.

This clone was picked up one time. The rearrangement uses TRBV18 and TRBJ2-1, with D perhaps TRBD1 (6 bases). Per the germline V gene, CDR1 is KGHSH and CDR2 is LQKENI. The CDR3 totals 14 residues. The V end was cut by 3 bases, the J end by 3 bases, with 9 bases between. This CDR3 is CASSPDRFYNEQFF. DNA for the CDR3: TGTGCCAGCTCACCTGACAGGTTCTACAATGAGCAGTTCTTC.

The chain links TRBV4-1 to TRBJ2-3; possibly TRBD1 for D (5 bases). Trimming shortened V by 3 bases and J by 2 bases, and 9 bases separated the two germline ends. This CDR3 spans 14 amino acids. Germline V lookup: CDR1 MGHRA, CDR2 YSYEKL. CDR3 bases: TGCGCCAGCAGCCAGGAGACAGACACAGATACGCAGTATTTT. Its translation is CASSQETDTDTQYF.

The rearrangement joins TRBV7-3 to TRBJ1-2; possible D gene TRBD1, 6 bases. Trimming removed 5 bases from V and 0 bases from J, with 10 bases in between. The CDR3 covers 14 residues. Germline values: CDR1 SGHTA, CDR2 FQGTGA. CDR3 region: CASSTDRTNYGYTF. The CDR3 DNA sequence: TGTGCCAGCAGCACGGACAGAACTAACTATGGCTACACCTTC.

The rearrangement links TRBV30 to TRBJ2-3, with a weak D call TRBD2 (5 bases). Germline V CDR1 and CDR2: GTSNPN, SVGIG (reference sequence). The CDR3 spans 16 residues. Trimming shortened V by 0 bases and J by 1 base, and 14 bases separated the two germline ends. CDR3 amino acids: CAWSVGSSGGTDTQYF. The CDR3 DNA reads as TGTGCCTGGAGTGTAGGGTCGAGCGGCGGCACAGATACGCAGTATTTT.

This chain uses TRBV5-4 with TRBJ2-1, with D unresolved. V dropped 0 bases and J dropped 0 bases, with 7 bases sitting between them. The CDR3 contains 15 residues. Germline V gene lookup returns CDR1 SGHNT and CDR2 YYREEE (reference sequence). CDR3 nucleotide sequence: TGTGCCAGCAGCTTGGCAGTAAGCTCCTACAATGAGCAGTTCTTC. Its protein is CASSLAVSSYNEQFF.